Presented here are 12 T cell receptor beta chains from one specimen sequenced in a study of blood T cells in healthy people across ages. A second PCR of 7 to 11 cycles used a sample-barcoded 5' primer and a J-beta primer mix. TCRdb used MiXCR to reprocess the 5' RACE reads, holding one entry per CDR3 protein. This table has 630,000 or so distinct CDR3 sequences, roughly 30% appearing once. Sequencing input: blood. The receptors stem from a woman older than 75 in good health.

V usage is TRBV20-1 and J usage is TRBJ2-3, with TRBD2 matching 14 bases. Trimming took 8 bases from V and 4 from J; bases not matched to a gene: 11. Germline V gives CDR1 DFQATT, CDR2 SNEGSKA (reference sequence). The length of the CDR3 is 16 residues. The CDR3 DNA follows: TGCAGTTCGGCGGGGACTAGCGGGAGAGAGGCAGATACGCAGTATTTT. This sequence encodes CSSAGTSGREADTQYF.

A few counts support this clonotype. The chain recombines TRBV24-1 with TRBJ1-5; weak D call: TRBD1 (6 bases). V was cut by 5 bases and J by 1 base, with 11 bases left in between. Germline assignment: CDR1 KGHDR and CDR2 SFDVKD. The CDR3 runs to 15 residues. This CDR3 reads CATSAAGVSNQPQHF. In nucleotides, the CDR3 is TGTGCCACCAGTGCCGCAGGGGTAAGCAATCAGCCCCAGCATTTT.

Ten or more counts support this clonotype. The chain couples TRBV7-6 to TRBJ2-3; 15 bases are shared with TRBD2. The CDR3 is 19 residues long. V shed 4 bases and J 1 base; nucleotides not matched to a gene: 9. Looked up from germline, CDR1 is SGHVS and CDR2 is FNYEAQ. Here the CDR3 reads CASSSGGLAGGLGTDTQYF. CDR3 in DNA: TGTGCCAGCAGCTCAGGAGGACTAGCGGGGGGGCTAGGCACAGATACGCAGTATTTT. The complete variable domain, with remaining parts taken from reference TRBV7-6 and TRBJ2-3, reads GAGVSQSPRYKVTKRGQDVALRCDPISGHVSLYWYRQALGQGPEFLTYFNYEAQQDKSGLPNDRFSAERPEGSISTLTIQRTEQRDSAMYRCASSSGGLAGGLGTDTQYFGPGTRLTVL.

The CDR3 sequence is CASSLAGGETQFF. The CDR3 nucleotides are TGTGCCAGCAGCTTAGCGGGGGGAGAGACCCAGTTCTTC. This chain connects TRBV7-8 to TRBJ2-1; possibly TRBD2 for D (6 bases). Trimming took 0 bases from V and 13 from J, leaving 13 bases between them. The CDR3 spans 13 residues. Germline lookup yields CDR1 SGHVS and CDR2 FQNEAQ.

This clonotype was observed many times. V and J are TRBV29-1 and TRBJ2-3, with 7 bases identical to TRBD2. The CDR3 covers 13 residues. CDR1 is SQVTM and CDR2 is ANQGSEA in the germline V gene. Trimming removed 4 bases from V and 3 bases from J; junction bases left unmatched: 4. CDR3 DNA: TGCAGCGTTGGTAGGGGAGGGACAGATACGCAGTATTTT. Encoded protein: CSVGRGGTDTQYF.

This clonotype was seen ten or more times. The CDR3 DNA sequence: TGCAGCGTTGAAGGTGGCCGGGAACTGTTTTTT. It encodes CSVEGGRELFF. The chain recombines TRBV29-1 with TRBJ1-4; D uncertain. Per germline, CDR1 SQVTM and CDR2 ANQGSEA. There are 11 residues in the CDR3. Trimming left V 1 base short and J 12 bases short, with 9 bases between.

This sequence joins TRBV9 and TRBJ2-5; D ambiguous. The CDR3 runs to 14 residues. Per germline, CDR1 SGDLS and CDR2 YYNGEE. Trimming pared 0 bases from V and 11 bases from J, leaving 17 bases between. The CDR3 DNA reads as TGTGCCAGCAGCGTAGGGCTAGGAGACAATGAGCAGTACTTC. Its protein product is CASSVGLGDNEQYF.

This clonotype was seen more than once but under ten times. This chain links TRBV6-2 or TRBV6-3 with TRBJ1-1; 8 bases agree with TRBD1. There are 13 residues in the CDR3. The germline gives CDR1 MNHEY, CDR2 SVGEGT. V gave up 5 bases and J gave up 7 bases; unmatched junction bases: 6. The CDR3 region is CASSRRGQGEAFF. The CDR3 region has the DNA TGTGCCAGCAGTCGCAGGGGGCAGGGTGAAGCTTTCTTT.

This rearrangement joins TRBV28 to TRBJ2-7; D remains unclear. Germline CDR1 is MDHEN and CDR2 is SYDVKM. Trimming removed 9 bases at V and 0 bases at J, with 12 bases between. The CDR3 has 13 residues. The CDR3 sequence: CASTDRGSYEQYF. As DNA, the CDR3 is TGTGCCAGTACGGACCGAGGCTCCTACGAGCAGTACTTC.

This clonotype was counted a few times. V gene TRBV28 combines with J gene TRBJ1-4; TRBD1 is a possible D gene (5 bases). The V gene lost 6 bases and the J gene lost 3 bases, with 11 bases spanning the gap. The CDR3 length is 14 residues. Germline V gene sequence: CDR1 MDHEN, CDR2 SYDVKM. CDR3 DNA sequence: TGTGCCAGCAGCCAGGGTGTGTCTAATGAAAAACTGTTTTTT. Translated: CASSQGVSNEKLFF.

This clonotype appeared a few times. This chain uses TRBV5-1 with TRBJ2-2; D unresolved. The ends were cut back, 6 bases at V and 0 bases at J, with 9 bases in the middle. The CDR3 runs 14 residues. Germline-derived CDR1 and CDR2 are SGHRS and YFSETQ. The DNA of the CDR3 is TGCGCCAGCATCCCCCAGCCGAACACCGGGGAGCTGTTTTTT. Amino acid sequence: CASIPQPNTGELFF.

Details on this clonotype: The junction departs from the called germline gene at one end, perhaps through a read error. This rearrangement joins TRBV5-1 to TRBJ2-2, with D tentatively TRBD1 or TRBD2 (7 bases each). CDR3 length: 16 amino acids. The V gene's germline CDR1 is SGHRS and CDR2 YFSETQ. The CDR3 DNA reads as TGCGCCAGCAGCGGCCACGGAGGGGGCTTTCGCGGGGGGCTGTTTTTT. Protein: CASSGHGGGFRGGLFF. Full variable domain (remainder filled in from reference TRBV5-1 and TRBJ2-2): KAGVTQTPRYLIKTRGQQVTLSCSPISGHRSVSWYQQTPGQGLQFLFEYFSETQRNKGNFPGRFSGRQFSNSRSEMNVSTLELGDSALYLCASSGHGGGFRGGLFFGEGSRLTVL.